The 6 T cell receptor beta chains listed next were all sequenced from one sample in a study of shared clonotypes between healthy human individuals. TCRdb keeps only in-frame clones here, not all; method: immunoSEQ multiplex PCR. The sample holds around 2.5 million clones, over 85% seen once. Sequencing used naive CD4+ T cells from PBMCs. Specified subset: CD45RA+ positively selected. These receptors were collected from a man aged 18 to 30 in good health. Some clones in this sample may be carry-over from other donors' samples.

The chain recombines TRBV5-1 with TRBJ2-7, with D possibly being TRBD1 or TRBD2 (5 bases each). This CDR3 is 14 amino acids long. V lost 6 bases to trimming and J lost 2 bases, with 15 bases between them. Per the germline V gene, CDR1 is SGHRS and CDR2 is YFSETQ. The CDR3 is CASTTGTATYEQYF. CDR3 bases: TGCGCCAGCACAACCGGGACGGCAACCTACGAGCAGTACTTC.

The chain has TRBV29-1 and TRBJ2-3; D may be TRBD1 (5 bases). This CDR3 has 11 amino acids. Germline V lookup: CDR1 SQVTM, CDR2 ANQGSEA. Between the trimmed V and J ends, which lost 7 bases and 6 bases, there was a span of 11 bases. The CDR3 sequence: CSGKGYDTQYF. The DNA of the CDR3 is TGCAGCGGGAAGGGGTATGATACGCAGTATTTT.

The rearrangement uses TRBV11-2 and TRBJ1-1; TRBD1 might be the D (5 bases). The germline V gene encodes CDR1 SGHAT and CDR2 FQNNGV. There are 14 residues in the CDR3. The ends were cut back, 1 base at V and 3 bases at J, with 9 bases in the middle. CDR3 region: CASSLAGDYTEAFF. CDR3 sequence (DNA): TGTGCCAGCAGCTTAGCGGGGGATTACACTGAAGCTTTCTTT.

The chain uses TRBV9 and TRBJ2-1; D unclear. CDR1 and CDR2 (germline): SGDLS, YYNGEE. This CDR3 comprises 15 residues. Trimming left V 3 bases short and J 10 bases short, with 20 bases between. CDR3 amino acids: CASSAARESFGEQFF. DNA for the CDR3: TGTGCCAGCAGCGCCGCCCGCGAATCTTTCGGAGAGCAGTTCTTC.

Details on this clone: Other DNA sequences in the sample encode the same CDR3. The chain has TRBV19 and TRBJ2-5; 8 positions match TRBD1. CDR3 size: 14 residues. From germline, CDR1 is LNHDA and CDR2 SQIVND (reference sequence). The V and J ends lost 4 bases and 5 bases, in that order; junction bases with no gene match: 6. CDR3 coding DNA: TGTGCCAGTAGTAAGGACAGGGTCCGGGAGACCCAGTACTTC. Amino acid sequence: CASSKDRVRETQYF.

The rearrangement uses TRBV6-6 and TRBJ2-5; TRBD2 is a possible D gene (7 bases). CDR1 is MNHNY and CDR2 is SVGAGI in the germline V gene (reference sequence). The CDR3 totals 14 residues. V lost 11 bases to trimming and J lost 5 bases, with 21 bases between them. CDR3: CAGFLGGPSETQYF. The CDR3 bases are TGTGCCGGCTTCTTGGGGGGGCCATCGGAGACCCAGTACTTC.